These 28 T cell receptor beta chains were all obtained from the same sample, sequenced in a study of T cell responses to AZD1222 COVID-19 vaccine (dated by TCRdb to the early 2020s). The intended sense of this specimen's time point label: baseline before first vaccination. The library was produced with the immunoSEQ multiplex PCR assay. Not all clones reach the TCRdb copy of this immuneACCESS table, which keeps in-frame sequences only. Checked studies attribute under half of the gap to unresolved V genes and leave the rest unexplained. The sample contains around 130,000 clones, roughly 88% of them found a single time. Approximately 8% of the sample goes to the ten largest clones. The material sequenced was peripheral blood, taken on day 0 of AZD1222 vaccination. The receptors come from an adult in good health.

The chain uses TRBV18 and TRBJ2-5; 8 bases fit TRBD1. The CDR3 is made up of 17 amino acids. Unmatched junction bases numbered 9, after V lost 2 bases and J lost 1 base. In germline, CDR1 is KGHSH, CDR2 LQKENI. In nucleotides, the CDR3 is TGTGCCAGCTCACCAAATTCAGGGGGCTCCTTCCAAGAGACCCAGTACTTC. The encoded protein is CASSPNSGGSFQETQYF.

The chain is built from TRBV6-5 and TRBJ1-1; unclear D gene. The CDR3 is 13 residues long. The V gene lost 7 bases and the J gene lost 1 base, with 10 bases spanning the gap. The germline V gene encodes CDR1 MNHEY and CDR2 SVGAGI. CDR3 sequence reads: CASTQTPNTEAFF. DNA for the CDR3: TGTGCCAGCACCCAAACACCGAACACTGAAGCTTTCTTT.

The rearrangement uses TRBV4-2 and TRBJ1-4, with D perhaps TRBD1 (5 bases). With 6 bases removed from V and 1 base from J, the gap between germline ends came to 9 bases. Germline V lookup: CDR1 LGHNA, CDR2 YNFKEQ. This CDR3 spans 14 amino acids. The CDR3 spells CASSLRETNEKLFF. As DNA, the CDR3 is TGTGCCAGCAGTCTCAGGGAAACTAATGAAAAACTGTTTTTT.

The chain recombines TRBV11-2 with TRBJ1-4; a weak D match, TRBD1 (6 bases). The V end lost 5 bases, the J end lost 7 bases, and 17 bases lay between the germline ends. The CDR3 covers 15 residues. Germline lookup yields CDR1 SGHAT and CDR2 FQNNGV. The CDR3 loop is CASSRSGRGGEKLFF. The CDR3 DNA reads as TGTGCCAGCAGCCGCTCAGGAAGAGGGGGTGAAAAACTGTTTTTT.

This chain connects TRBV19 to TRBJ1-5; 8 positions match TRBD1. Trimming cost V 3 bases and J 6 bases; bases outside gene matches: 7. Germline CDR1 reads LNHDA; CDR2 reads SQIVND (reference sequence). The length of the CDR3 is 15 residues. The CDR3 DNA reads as TGTGCCAGTAGTATCGCAGGGGGCTATAGTCAGCCCCAGCATTTT. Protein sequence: CASSIAGGYSQPQHF.

The CDR3 sequence: CASSRGTGYNEQFF. CDR3 DNA sequence: TGTGCCAGCAGCCGCGGGACAGGATACAATGAGCAGTTCTTC. The rearrangement joins TRBV6-6 to TRBJ2-1; 8 nucleotides agree with TRBD1. Germline-derived CDR1 and CDR2 are MNHNY and SVGAGI (reference sequence). This CDR3 spans 14 amino acids. J gave up 4 bases and V 6 bases, and 5 bases lay outside the gene matches.

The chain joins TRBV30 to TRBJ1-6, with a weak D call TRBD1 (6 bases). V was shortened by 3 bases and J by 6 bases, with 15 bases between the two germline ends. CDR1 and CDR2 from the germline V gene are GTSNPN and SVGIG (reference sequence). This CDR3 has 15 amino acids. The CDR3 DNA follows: TGTGCCTGGAGACTCCCCCAGGGGAGTAATTCACCCCTCCACTTT. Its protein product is CAWRLPQGSNSPLHF.

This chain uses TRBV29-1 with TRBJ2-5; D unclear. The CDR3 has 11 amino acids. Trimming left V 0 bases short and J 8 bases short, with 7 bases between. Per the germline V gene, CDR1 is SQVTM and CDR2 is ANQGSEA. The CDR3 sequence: CSVEDPRTQYF. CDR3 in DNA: TGCAGCGTTGAAGACCCTCGAACCCAGTACTTC.

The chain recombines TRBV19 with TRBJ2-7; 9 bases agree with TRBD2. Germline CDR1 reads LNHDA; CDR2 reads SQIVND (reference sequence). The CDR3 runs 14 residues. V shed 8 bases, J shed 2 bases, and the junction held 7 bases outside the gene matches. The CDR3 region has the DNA TGTGCCAGTCATTTAGCGGGGGAACCCTACGAGCAGTACTTC. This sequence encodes CASHLAGEPYEQYF.

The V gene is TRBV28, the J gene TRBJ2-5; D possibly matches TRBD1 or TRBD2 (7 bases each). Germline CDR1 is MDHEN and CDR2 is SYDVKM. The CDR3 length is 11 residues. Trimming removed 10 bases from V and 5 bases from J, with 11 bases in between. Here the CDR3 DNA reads TGTGCCACCAGGGGGGGGGAGACCCAGTACTTC. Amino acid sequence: CATRGGETQYF.

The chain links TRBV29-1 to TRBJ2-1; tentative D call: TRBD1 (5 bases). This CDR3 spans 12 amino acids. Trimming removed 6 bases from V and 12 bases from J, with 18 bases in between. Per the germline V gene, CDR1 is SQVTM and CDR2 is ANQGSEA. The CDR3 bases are TGCAGCGTCTACACCCCAGGGCTTGGGCAGTTCTTC. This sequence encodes CSVYTPGLGQFF.

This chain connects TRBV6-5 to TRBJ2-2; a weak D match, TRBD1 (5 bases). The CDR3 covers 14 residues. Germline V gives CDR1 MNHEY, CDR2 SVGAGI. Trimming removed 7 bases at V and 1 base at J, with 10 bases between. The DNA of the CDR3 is TGTGCCAGCACCCGTACAGGGAACACCGGGGAGCTGTTTTTT. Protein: CASTRTGNTGELFF.

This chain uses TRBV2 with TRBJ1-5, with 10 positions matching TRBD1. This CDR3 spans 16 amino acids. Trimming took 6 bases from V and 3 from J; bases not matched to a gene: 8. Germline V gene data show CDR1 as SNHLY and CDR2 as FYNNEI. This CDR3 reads CASRRRQGAVNQPQHF. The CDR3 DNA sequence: TGTGCCAGCAGGAGGCGACAGGGGGCTGTCAATCAGCCCCAGCATTTT. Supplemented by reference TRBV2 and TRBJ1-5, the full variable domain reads EPEVTQTPSHQVTQMGQEVILRCVPISNHLYFYWYRQILGQKVEFLVSFYNNEISEKSEIFDDQFSVERPDGSNFTLKIRSTKLEDSAMYFCASRRRQGAVNQPQHFGDGTRLSIL.

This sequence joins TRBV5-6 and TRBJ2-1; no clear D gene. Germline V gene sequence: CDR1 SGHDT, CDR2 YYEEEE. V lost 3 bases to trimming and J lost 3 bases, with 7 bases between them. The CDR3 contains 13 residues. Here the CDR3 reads CASSSALYNEQFF. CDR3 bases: TGTGCCAGCAGCTCCGCCCTCTACAATGAGCAGTTCTTC.

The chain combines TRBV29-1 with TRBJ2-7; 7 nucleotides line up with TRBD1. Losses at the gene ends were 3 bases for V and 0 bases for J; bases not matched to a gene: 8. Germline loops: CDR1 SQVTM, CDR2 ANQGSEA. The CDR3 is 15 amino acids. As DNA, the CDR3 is TGCAGCGTTGATTTCGGACAGGATAGCTCCTACGAGCAGTACTTC. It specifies CSVDFGQDSSYEQYF.

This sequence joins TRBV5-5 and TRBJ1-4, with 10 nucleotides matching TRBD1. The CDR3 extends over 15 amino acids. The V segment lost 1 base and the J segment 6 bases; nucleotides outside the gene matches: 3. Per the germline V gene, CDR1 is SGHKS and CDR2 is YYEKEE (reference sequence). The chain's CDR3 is CASSLTGTGDEKLFF. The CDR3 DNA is TGTGCCAGCAGCTTGACCGGGACAGGGGATGAAAAACTGTTTTTT.

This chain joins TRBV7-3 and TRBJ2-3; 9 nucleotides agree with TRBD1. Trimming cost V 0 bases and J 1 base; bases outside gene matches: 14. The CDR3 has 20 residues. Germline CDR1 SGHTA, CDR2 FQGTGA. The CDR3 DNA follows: TGTGCCAGCAGCTTAACTAGGGGGCTGGACAGGGGCTTGGGCACAGATACGCAGTATTTT. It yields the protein CASSLTRGLDRGLGTDTQYF.

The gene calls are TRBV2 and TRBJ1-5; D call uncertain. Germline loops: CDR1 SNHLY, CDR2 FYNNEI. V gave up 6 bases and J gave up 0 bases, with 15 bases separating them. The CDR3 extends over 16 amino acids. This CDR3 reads CASSALRPNSNQPQHF. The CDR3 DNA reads TGTGCCAGCAGCGCGCTTAGACCGAATAGCAATCAGCCCCAGCATTTT.

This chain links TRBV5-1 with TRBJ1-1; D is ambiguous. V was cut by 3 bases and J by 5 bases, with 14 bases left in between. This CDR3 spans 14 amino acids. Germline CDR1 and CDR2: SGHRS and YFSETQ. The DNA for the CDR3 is TGCGCCAGCAGCTCGTCCGGGGTGATGACTGAAGCTTTCTTT. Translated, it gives CASSSSGVMTEAFF.

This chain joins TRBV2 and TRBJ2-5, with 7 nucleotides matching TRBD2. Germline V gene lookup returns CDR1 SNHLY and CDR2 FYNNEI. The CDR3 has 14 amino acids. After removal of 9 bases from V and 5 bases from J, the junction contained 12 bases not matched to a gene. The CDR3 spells CASTPYGEGETQYF. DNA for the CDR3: TGTGCCAGTACCCCATATGGGGAGGGGGAGACCCAGTACTTC.

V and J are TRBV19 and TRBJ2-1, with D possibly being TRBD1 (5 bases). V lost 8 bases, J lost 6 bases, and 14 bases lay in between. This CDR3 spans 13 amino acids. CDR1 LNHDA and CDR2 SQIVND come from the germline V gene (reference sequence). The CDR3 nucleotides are TGTGCCAGTGCGAGCAGGGTGGCCAATGAGCAGTTCTTC. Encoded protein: CASASRVANEQFF. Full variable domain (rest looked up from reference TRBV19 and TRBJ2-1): DGGITQSPKYLFRKEGQNVTLSCEQNLNHDAMYWYRQDPGQGLRLIYYSQIVNDFQKGDIAEGYSVSREKKESFPLTVTSAQKNPTAFYLCASASRVANEQFFGPGTRLTVL.

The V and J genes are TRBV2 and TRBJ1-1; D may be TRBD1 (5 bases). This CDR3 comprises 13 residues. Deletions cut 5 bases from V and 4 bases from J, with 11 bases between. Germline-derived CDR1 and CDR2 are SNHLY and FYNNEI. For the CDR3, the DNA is TGTGCCAGCAGTACCGAAGGGGTCACTGAAGCTTTCTTT. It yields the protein CASSTEGVTEAFF.

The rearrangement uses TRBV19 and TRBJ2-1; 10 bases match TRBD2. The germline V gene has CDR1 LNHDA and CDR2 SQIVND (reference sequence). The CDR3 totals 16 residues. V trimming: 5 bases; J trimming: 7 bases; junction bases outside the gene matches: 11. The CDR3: CASSPTLAGGRNEQFF. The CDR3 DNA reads TGTGCCAGTAGTCCCACCTTAGCGGGAGGACGGAATGAGCAGTTCTTC.

CDR3 residues: CASGTLQGARLGYTF. In DNA, the CDR3 is TGTGCCAGCGGAACTTTACAGGGGGCGCGACTTGGCTACACCTTC. This chain links TRBV13 with TRBJ1-2; 9 bases fit TRBD1. CDR3 length: 15 residues. Germline V gene lookup returns CDR1 PRHDT and CDR2 FYEKMQ (reference sequence). J lost 7 bases, V lost 8 bases, and 14 bases had no gene match.

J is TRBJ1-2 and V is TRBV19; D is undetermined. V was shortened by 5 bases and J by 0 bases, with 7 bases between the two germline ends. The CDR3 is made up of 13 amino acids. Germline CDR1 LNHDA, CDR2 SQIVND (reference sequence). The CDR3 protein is CASSSHANYGYTF. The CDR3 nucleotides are TGTGCCAGTAGTTCACACGCTAACTATGGCTACACCTTC.

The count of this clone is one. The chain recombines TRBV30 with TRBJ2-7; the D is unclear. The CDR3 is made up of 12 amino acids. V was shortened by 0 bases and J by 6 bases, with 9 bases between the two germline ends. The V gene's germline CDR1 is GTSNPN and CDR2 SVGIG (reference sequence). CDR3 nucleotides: TGTGCCTGGAGTGTACACGGGCTCGAGCAGTACTTC. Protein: CAWSVHGLEQYF. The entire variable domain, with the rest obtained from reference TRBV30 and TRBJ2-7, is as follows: SQTIHQWPATLVQPVGSPLSLECTVEGTSNPNLYWYRQAAGRGLQLLFYSVGIGQISSEVPQNLSASRPQDRQFILSSKKLLLSDSGFYLCAWSVHGLEQYFGPGTRLTVT.

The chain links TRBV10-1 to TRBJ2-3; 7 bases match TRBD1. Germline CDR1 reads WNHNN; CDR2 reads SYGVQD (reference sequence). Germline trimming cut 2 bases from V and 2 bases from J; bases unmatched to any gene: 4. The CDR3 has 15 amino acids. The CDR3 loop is CASSEGGQPTDTQYF. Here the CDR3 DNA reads TGCGCCAGCAGTGAGGGGGGACAGCCCACAGATACGCAGTATTTT.

For the CDR3, the DNA is TGTGCCAGCAGTTCCAGGGGGTTGCCTAGCGGCTACACCTTC. This translates into CASSSRGLPSGYTF. V and J are TRBV27 and TRBJ1-2; 7 nucleotides match TRBD1. The CDR3 consists of 14 residues. Germline V gene lookup returns CDR1 MNHEY and CDR2 SMNVEV (reference sequence). Unmatched junction bases numbered 10, after V lost 4 bases and J lost 8 bases.